A single TCR beta chain is shown here with its context. Its antigen is currently unknown. Trimming took off 4 bases at V and 3 bases at J, with 14 bases between the two ends. This CDR3 has 14 amino acids. Looked up from germline, CDR1 is SGHDT and CDR2 is YYEEEE. The record originates from a study of PD-L1 blockade in urothelial cancer. Whole-study context: The patients first took atezolizumab around 2014, receiving 1,200 mg intravenously every 3 weeks. About 85% of the roughly 30 patients were males with bladder-origin urothelial cancer. At 3 weeks after treatment start (second dose) and again at 6 weeks, blood was analyzed. General study results and limits: Better survival was forecast by a pretreatment blood TCR clonality below the median.

The data were produced by immunoSEQ multiplex PCR, yet TCRdb's version contains in-frame clones alone and is incomplete. This sample has roughly 60,000 clones; approximately 80% occur once, and the top ten carry about 4.5%. This sequence originates from a man between 65 and 85 years old with urothelial cancer. This material consisted of PBMCs, taken around atezolizumab (anti-PD-L1) treatment. This chain joins TRBV5-6 and TRBJ2-7, with a tentative D call TRBD1 (5 bases). The CDR3 region has the DNA TGTGCCAGCAGCCCGAAGACAGAAAACTACGAGCAGTACTTC. This sequence encodes CASSPKTENYEQYF. Full variable domain (remainder filled in from reference TRBV5-6 and TRBJ2-7): DAGVTQSPTHLIKTRGQQVTLRCSPKSGHDTVSWYQQALGQGPQFIFQYYEEEERQRGNFPDRFSGHQFPNYSSELNVNALLLGDSALYLCASSPKTENYEQYFGPGTRLTVT.